The following is a TCR beta chain sequence with its context. Antigen specificity is unknown. The data stem from a study of regulatory T cells in long-lasting Graves disease. Across the whole study: More than 5 years of antithyroid drugs with positive TSH receptor antibodies defined persistent Graves' disease.

iRepertoire HTBI primers and Arm-PCR of CDR3 regions built TCR beta libraries. TCRdb reprocessed the multiplex PCR reads with MiXCR, giving one entry per CDR3 protein. Seen here are roughly 300,000 distinct CDR3 sequences, around 19% observed once, and the top ten hold just under 30%. Time point reported: persistent/refractory GD, antithyroid drugs over 5 years with positive TRAb. Isolated PBMC RNA provided the starting material for the TCR library. Notes on the study in general: Patients whose Graves' disease persisted exhibited lower TCR diversity than those newly diagnosed.

The clonotype comes from a female donor with Graves disease. The sequenced sample was peripheral blood mononuclear cells (PBMCs), obtained when the disease was refractory, from a patient treated with antithyroid drugs.

CDR3 coding DNA: TGTGCCACCAGCAGAGATCGCCCTTGGGAGCAAGAGGCAAGGGGCACTGAAGCTTTCTTT. Its translation: CATSRDRPWEQEARGTEAFF. The V and J genes are TRBV15 and TRBJ1-1, with TRBD1 as a possible D gene (5 bases). With 0 bases removed from V and 4 bases from J, the gap between germline ends came to 27 bases. This CDR3 contains 20 residues. The V gene's germline CDR1 is LNHNV and CDR2 YYDKDF (reference sequence).